The 5 T cell receptor beta chains below were found in one sample sequenced in a study of PD-L1 blockade in urothelial cancer. The sample's time point: peripheral blood 6 weeks after treatment start. Using immunoSEQ multiplex PCR, the repertoire was profiled, and TCRdb retains in-frame clones only, with some absent. The data show some 110,000 clones, around 93% seen once. The sequences come from PBMCs, collected around atezolizumab (anti-PD-L1) treatment. The source is a man in his 60s with urothelial cancer.

This clone was picked up one time. The chain combines TRBV5-1 with TRBJ2-1; 9 bases match TRBD2. CDR3 length: 16 residues. With 4 bases clipped from V and 7 bases from J, the junction kept 12 bases outside the gene matches. Germline CDR1 is SGHRS and CDR2 is YFSETQ. The CDR3: CASSGGRSGGSNEQFF. Written as DNA, the CDR3 is TGCGCCAGCAGCGGGGGCCGGAGCGGGGGGTCGAATGAGCAGTTCTTC.

This clone was found a few times. This chain connects TRBV29-1 to TRBJ2-1; tentatively, D is TRBD2 (5 bases). The CDR3 loop spans 12 amino acids. Germline CDR1 is SQVTM and CDR2 is ANQGSEA. V was cut by 7 bases and J by 8 bases, with 15 bases left in between. CDR3 nucleotides: TGCAGCGCTTCGGGGTACAATGATGAGCAGTTCTTC. Translated: CSASGYNDEQFF.

The gene calls are TRBV7-2 and TRBJ2-7; TRBD2 is a possible D gene (6 bases). Germline CDR1 and CDR2: SGHTA and FQGNSA. The ends were cut back, 1 base at V and 2 bases at J, with 9 bases in the middle. CDR3 length: 14 amino acids. Here the CDR3 DNA reads TGTGCCAGCAGCTTAGGGAGGGAGCCCTACGAGCAGTACTTC. It encodes CASSLGREPYEQYF. Together with reference TRBV7-2 and TRBJ2-7, the CDR3 gives the full variable domain: GAGVSQSPSNKVTEKGKDVELRCDPISGHTALYWYRQSLGQGLEFLIYFQGNSAPDKSGLPSDRFSAERTGGSVSTLTIQRTQQEDSAVYLCASSLGREPYEQYFGPGTRLTVT.

The chain employs TRBV5-1 and TRBJ1-2, with no clear D. V was shortened by 0 bases and J by 6 bases, with 12 bases between the two germline ends. The CDR3 length is 14 residues. CDR1 and CDR2 from the germline V gene are SGHRS and YFSETQ. CDR3 amino acids: CASSLAGYDHGYTF. The CDR3 DNA reads TGCGCCAGCAGCTTGGCCGGGTATGACCATGGCTACACCTTC. The whole variable domain, filled in from reference TRBV5-1 and TRBJ1-2, reads KAGVTQTPRYLIKTRGQQVTLSCSPISGHRSVSWYQQTPGQGLQFLFEYFSETQRNKGNFPGRFSGRQFSNSRSEMNVSTLELGDSALYLCASSLAGYDHGYTFGSGTRLTVV.

V is TRBV27 and J is TRBJ1-2, with D unclear. The V end lost 0 bases, the J end lost 0 bases, and 8 bases lay between the germline ends. CDR3 size: 15 residues. Germline lookup yields CDR1 MNHEY and CDR2 SMNVEV (reference sequence). The CDR3 protein is CASSLSPRTNYGYTF. CDR3 DNA: TGTGCCAGCAGTTTATCCCCGCGGACTAACTATGGCTACACCTTC.